These T cell receptor beta chains were read from a single sample in a study of siplizumab effects on memory and regulatory T cells. The protocol was immunoSEQ multiplex PCR, while the TCRdb copy is restricted to in-frame clones and leaves out a portion. The data show 85,000 to 130,000 clones, approximately 92% seen once. The sample consisted of CD4+ T cells sorted from blood. The receptors were gathered from a human donor in good health. Some clones in this sample may be carry-over from other donors' samples. The CDR3 runs from the conserved cysteine through the conserved F or W. The order of the fields is clone size, J gene, D gene, V gene, CDR3 protein, CDR3 DNA. The D gene is left open where the match is weak. Clone size is shown for a subset of rows, as once, few, many or a class of expanded clone.

clone_size: once; j_call: TRBJ1-1; d_call: .; v_call: TRBV7-9; cdr3_aa: CASSIPGSNTEAFF; cdr3_nt: TGTGCCAGCAGCATACCGGGATCCAACACTGAAGCTTTCTTT
clone_size: .; j_call: TRBJ2-5; d_call: TRBD1; v_call: TRBV7-2; cdr3_aa: CASSLGYGQGQETQYF; cdr3_nt: TGTGCCAGCAGCTTAGGTTATGGACAGGGACAAGAGACCCAGTACTTC
clone_size: .; j_call: TRBJ2-2; d_call: TRBD2; v_call: TRBV19; cdr3_aa: CACSGLAGKETGELFF; cdr3_nt: TGTGCCTGCTCTGGACTAGCGGGAAAGGAGACCGGGGAGCTGTTTTTT
clone_size: .; j_call: TRBJ2-7; d_call: .; v_call: TRBV18; cdr3_aa: CASSPEQGFEQYF; cdr3_nt: TGTGCCAGCTCACCGGAGCAGGGGTTCGAGCAGTACTTC
clone_size: .; j_call: TRBJ2-5; d_call: .; v_call: TRBV7-9; cdr3_aa: CASSLAIGVYGTQYF; cdr3_nt: TGTGCCAGCAGCTTAGCTATTGGGGTTTACGGGACCCAGTACTTC
clone_size: .; j_call: TRBJ2-5; d_call: TRBD2; v_call: TRBV11-1; cdr3_aa: CASSARLARETQYF; cdr3_nt: TGTGCCAGCAGCGCTCGACTAGCAAGGGAGACCCAGTACTTC
clone_size: .; j_call: TRBJ1-2; d_call: TRBD1; v_call: TRBV28; cdr3_aa: CASSLGGGQGATKDYGYTF; cdr3_nt: TGTGCCAGCAGCCTGGGTGGGGGACAGGGGGCGACGAAAGACTATGGCTACACCTTC
clone_size: .; j_call: TRBJ1-4; d_call: TRBD1; v_call: TRBV6-1; cdr3_aa: CASTGGGSNEKLFF; cdr3_nt: TGTGCCAGCACAGGGGGCGGATCTAATGAAAAACTGTTTTTT
clone_size: .; j_call: TRBJ2-1; d_call: .; v_call: TRBV9; cdr3_aa: CASSVAFGSSYNEQFF; cdr3_nt: TGTGCCAGCAGCGTAGCGTTCGGTAGCTCCTACAATGAGCAGTTCTTC
clone_size: once; j_call: TRBJ2-3; d_call: .; v_call: TRBV29-1; cdr3_aa: CSFRLADTQYF; cdr3_nt: TGCAGCTTCCGACTAGCAGATACGCAGTATTTT
clone_size: .; j_call: TRBJ1-1; d_call: TRBD1; v_call: TRBV27; cdr3_aa: CASSAGTGSDTEAFF; cdr3_nt: TGTGCCAGCAGTGCCGGGACAGGGTCGGACACTGAAGCTTTCTTT
clone_size: .; j_call: TRBJ1-5; d_call: .; v_call: TRBV2; cdr3_aa: CASSDLRANQPQHF; cdr3_nt: TGTGCCAGCAGTGATCTGAGAGCGAATCAGCCCCAGCATTTT
clone_size: .; j_call: TRBJ2-1; d_call: TRBD1; v_call: TRBV25-1; cdr3_aa: CASRQQGILPNEQFF; cdr3_nt: TGTGCCAGCAGACAACAGGGGATTCTGCCGAATGAGCAGTTCTTC
clone_size: .; j_call: TRBJ2-7; d_call: .; v_call: TRBV5-5; cdr3_aa: CASSRGLAVYEQYF; cdr3_nt: TGTGCCAGCAGCCGTGGGCTAGCAGTGTACGAGCAGTACTTC
clone_size: .; j_call: TRBJ2-7; d_call: .; v_call: TRBV30; cdr3_aa: CAWSPGDYEQYF; cdr3_nt: TGTGCCTGGAGCCCGGGAGACTACGAGCAGTACTTC
clone_size: .; j_call: TRBJ1-2; d_call: .; v_call: TRBV29-1; cdr3_aa: CSVRGGPFNYGYTF; cdr3_nt: TGCAGCGTTCGGGGGGGGCCCTTTAACTATGGCTACACCTTC
clone_size: once; j_call: TRBJ2-5; d_call: TRBD2; v_call: TRBV9; cdr3_aa: CASSAGLAGEAQYF; cdr3_nt: TGTGCCAGCAGCGCCGGACTAGCGGGAGAAGCCCAGTACTTC
clone_size: .; j_call: TRBJ2-3; d_call: .; v_call: TRBV9; cdr3_aa: CASSSRDRQVWGTDTQYF; cdr3_nt: TGTGCCAGCAGCTCGAGAGACAGGCAGGTTTGGGGCACAGATACGCAGTATTTT
clone_size: .; j_call: TRBJ1-5; d_call: .; v_call: TRBV27; cdr3_aa: CASSLGVGSGNQPQHF; cdr3_nt: TGTGCCAGCAGTTTAGGAGTAGGGAGCGGCAATCAGCCCCAGCATTTT
clone_size: .; j_call: TRBJ2-7; d_call: TRBD1; v_call: TRBV19; cdr3_aa: CASSNPDRGMAYEQYF; cdr3_nt: TGTGCCAGTAGTAACCCGGACAGGGGAATGGCCTACGAGCAGTACTTC
clone_size: .; j_call: TRBJ1-2; d_call: .; v_call: TRBV2; cdr3_aa: CASSDSYSREVGYTF; cdr3_nt: TGTGCCAGCAGTGACAGCTACAGCCGAGAGGTTGGCTACACCTTC
clone_size: .; j_call: TRBJ2-5; d_call: .; v_call: TRBV20-1; cdr3_aa: CSARFLETQYF; cdr3_nt: TGCAGTGCTAGATTTTTAGAGACCCAGTACTTC
clone_size: .; j_call: TRBJ2-5; d_call: .; v_call: TRBV12-5; cdr3_aa: CASGLVPGQETQYF; cdr3_nt: TGTGCTAGTGGTTTGGTACCAGGGCAGGAGACCCAGTACTTC
clone_size: .; j_call: TRBJ2-6; d_call: TRBD2; v_call: TRBV7-6; cdr3_aa: CASSLRISGRSGANVLTF; cdr3_nt: TGTGCCAGCAGCCTCCGCATTAGCGGGAGGTCTGGGGCCAACGTCCTGACTTTC
clone_size: .; j_call: TRBJ2-7; d_call: .; v_call: TRBV28; cdr3_aa: CASRPDYEQYF; cdr3_nt: TGTGCCAGCAGACCCGATTACGAGCAGTACTTC
clone_size: few; j_call: TRBJ2-4; d_call: .; v_call: TRBV30; cdr3_aa: CAWDMGLAKNIQYF; cdr3_nt: TGTGCCTGGGATATGGGACTAGCCAAAAACATTCAGTACTTC
clone_size: .; j_call: TRBJ2-5; d_call: .; v_call: TRBV19; cdr3_aa: CASSDTMETQYF; cdr3_nt: TGTGCCAGTAGCGACACTATGGAGACCCAGTACTTC
clone_size: once; j_call: TRBJ2-1; d_call: .; v_call: TRBV6-6; cdr3_aa: CASSTGSYNEQFF; cdr3_nt: TGTGCCAGCAGTACAGGGTCCTACAATGAGCAGTTCTTC
clone_size: .; j_call: TRBJ2-7; d_call: .; v_call: TRBV5-1; cdr3_aa: CASSSRGNDEQYF; cdr3_nt: TGCGCCAGCAGCTCCAGGGGCAACGACGAGCAGTACTTC
clone_size: .; j_call: TRBJ2-5; d_call: TRBD1; v_call: TRBV7-2; cdr3_aa: CASSPTGQGARETQYF; cdr3_nt: TGTGCCAGCAGCCCAACCGGACAGGGGGCACGAGAGACCCAGTACTTC
clone_size: once; j_call: TRBJ2-5; d_call: TRBD1; v_call: TRBV7-9; cdr3_aa: CASSPGTVAQETQYF; cdr3_nt: TGTGCCAGCAGCCCCGGGACAGTGGCCCAAGAGACCCAGTACTTC
clone_size: once; j_call: TRBJ2-6; d_call: .; v_call: TRBV7-8; cdr3_aa: CASSLVSVSSGANVLTF; cdr3_nt: TGTGCCAGCAGCTTAGTCAGTGTGAGCTCTGGGGCCAACGTCCTGACTTTC